This TCR beta chain came from a study of cytomegalovirus exposure and HLA in healthy donors. Whole-study results and caveats: Most TCR beta V segments were productive about 87% or about 30% of the time in an earlier analysis. In vitro confirmation showed a few CMV-associated chains to be CMV antigen specific. Associated with HLA alleles at 0.05 false discovery rate in a later analysis were 17,000 or so TCR beta sequences.

Germline V lookup: CDR1 DFQATT, CDR2 SNEGSKA (reference sequence). This CDR3 spans 11 amino acids. This clone appeared a few times. Its target is not known. Since the CDR3 does not end with the conserved phenylalanine or tryptophan, this likely comes from a read error. It was with 60 Vbeta and 13 Jbeta primers that the PCR ran. Using immunoSEQ multiplex PCR, the repertoire was profiled, and TCRdb retains in-frame clones only, with some absent. The table lists some 99,000 clones, roughly 69% of them singletons. The rearrangement joins TRBV20-1 to TRBJ1-1; no reliable D call. This TCR was recovered from a woman in her 70s in good health and CMV-seropositive. Source material: PBMCs. The CDR3 spells CGGVRDTEAFV. The DNA of the CDR3 is TGCGGAGGTGTGAGAGACACTGAAGCTTTCGTT.